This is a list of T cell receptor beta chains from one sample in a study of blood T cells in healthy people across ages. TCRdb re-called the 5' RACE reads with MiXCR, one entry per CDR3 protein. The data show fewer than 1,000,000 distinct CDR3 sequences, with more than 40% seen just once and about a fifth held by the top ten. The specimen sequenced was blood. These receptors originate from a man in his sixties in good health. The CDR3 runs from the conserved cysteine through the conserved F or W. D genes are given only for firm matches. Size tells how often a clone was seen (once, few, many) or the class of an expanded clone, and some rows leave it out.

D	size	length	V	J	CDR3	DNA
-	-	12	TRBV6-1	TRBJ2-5	CASSEPWETQYF	TGTGCCAGCAGTGAACCCTGGGAGACCCAGTACTTC
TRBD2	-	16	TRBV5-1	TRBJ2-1	CVSSLATSGRYNEQFF	TGCGTCAGCAGCTTGGCCACTAGCGGGAGATACAATGAGCAGTTCTTC
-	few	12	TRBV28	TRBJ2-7	CASSPALYEQYF	TGTGCCAGCAGTCCCGCTCTTTACGAGCAGTACTTC
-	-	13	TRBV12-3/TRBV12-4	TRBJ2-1	CASSLITYNEQFF	TGTGCCAGCAGTTTGATAACCTACAATGAGCAGTTCTTC
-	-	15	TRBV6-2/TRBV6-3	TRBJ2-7	CASSHYDRIDNEQYF	TGTGCCAGCAGCCACTATGACAGAATAGACAATGAGCAGTACTTC
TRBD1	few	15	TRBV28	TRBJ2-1	CASSLRGQGGVEQFF	TGTGCCAGCAGTTTACGTGGACAGGGTGGTGTGGAGCAGTTCTTC
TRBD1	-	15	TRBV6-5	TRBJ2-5	CASSRGTGRRETQYF	TGTGCCAGCAGCCGCGGGACAGGGCGAAGGGAGACCCAGTACTTC
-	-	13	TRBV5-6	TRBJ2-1	CASSLGPWNEQFF	TGTGCCAGCAGCTTGGGGCCCTGGAATGAGCAGTTCTTC
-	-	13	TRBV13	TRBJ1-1	CASSLGMDTEAFF	TGTGCCAGCAGCTTAGGTATGGACACTGAAGCTTTCTTT
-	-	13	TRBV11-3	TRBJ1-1	CAGSLQLNTEAFF	TGTGCCGGCAGCTTACAGCTGAACACTGAAGCTTTCTTT
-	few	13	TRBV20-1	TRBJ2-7	CSASNRNSYEQYF	TGCAGTGCTAGTAACAGGAACTCCTACGAGCAGTACTTC
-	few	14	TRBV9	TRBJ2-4	CASSVKRAKNIQYF	TGTGCCAGCAGCGTAAAACGGGCCAAAAACATTCAGTACTTC
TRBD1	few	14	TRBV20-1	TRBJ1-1	CSVALDRRNTEAFF	TGCAGCGTGGCTCTGGACAGGAGGAACACTGAAGCTTTCTTT
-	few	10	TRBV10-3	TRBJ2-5	CAIGEETQYF	TGTGCCATCGGAGAAGAGACCCAGTACTTC
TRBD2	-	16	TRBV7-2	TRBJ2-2	CASSFAFSGNAGELFF	TGTGCCAGCAGCTTTGCCTTTAGCGGGAACGCCGGGGAGCTGTTTTTT
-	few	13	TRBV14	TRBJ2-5	CASSQGSFGEQYF	TGTGCCAGCAGCCAAGGGTCCTTTGGGGAGCAGTACTTC
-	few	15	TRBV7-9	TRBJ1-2	CASSQRGLNFYGYTF	TGTGCCAGCAGCCAAAGGGGCCTTAACTTCTATGGCTACACCTTC
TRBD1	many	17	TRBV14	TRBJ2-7	CASSQDRGTGERREQYF	TGTGCCAGCAGCCAAGATCGGGGGACAGGGGAACGTCGGGAGCAGTACTTC
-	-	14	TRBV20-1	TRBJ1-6	CSATGAPLGTPLHF	TGCAGTGCTACGGGTGCCCCACTTGGGACACCCCTCCACTTT
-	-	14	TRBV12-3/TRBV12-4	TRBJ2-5	CASSLGPFQETQYF	TGTGCCAGCAGCCTCGGACCCTTCCAAGAGACCCAGTACTTC
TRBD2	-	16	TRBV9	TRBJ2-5	CASSPPPAGVQETQYF	TGTGCCAGCAGCCCGCCGCCAGCGGGGGTTCAAGAGACCCAGTACTTC
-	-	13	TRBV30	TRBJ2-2	CAWRGQNTGELFF	TGTGCCTGGAGGGGACAGAACACCGGGGAGCTGTTTTTT
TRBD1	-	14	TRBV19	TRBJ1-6	CASRPGQYNSPLHF	TGTGCCAGTCGACCGGGACAGTATAATTCACCCCTCCACTTT
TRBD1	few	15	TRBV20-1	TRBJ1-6	CSARPDRGPNSPLHF	TGCAGTGCTAGACCGGACAGGGGGCCGAATTCACCCCTCCACTTT
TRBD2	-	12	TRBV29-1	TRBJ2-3	CSVASGTDTQYF	TGCAGCGTTGCTAGCGGGACAGATACGCAGTATTTT
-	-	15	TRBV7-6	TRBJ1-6	CASSSGTTNNSPLHF	TGTGCCAGCAGCTCAGGGACAACCAATAATTCACCCCTCCACTTT
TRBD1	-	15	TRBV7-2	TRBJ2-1	CASSLDDRGDNEQFF	TGTGCCAGCAGCTTAGATGACAGGGGCGACAATGAGCAGTTCTTC
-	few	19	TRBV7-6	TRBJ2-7	CASSLAPPSGIPSSYEQYF	TGTGCCAGCAGCTTAGCTCCACCTTCAGGGATACCCAGCTCCTACGAGCAGTACTTC